The source of this T cell receptor (beta chain) is a study of blood T cells in healthy people across ages. V gave up 3 bases and J gave up 2 bases, with 10 bases separating them. Germline values: CDR1 SQVTM, CDR2 ANQGSEA. This CDR3 is built from 13 residues. Primed by a sample-barcoded 5' primer and a J-beta primer mix, a second PCR proceeded for roughly 6 to 12 cycles. TCRdb recomputed calls from the 5' RACE reads with MiXCR, one row per CDR3 protein. Found here are under 1,100,000 distinct CDR3 sequences, around 25% of them singletons; the top ten hold 0.75%. These same records also appear under a second study, on T cells of mothers and their children.

The sequence was obtained from a girl aged 2 to 10 in good health. Sequencing used blood. The chain is built from TRBV29-1 and TRBJ1-2, with a tentative D call TRBD1 (5 bases). CDR3 in DNA: TGCAGCGTTGATTTTCGGGGGAACTATGGCTACACCTTC. Its protein is CSVDFRGNYGYTF.